This section outlines one T cell receptor beta chain sequence together with its context. Its cognate antigen is unknown. Stated time point: pre-treatment sample, taken before nivolumab and TIL therapy. Adults with stage 4 NSCLC were enrolled in a phase I trial. The libraries were made with immunoSEQ v3. Data came from immunoSEQ multiplex PCR; TCRdb stores just in-frame clones and leaves some out. The sample consists of 35,000 to 55,000 clones, 70% to 80% of them appearing once. The data belong to a study of TIL therapy for anti-PD-1-resistant metastatic lung cancer. On the study more broadly: Tumors were harvested before any PD-1/PD-L1 blockade. Overall study results and limits: This highly selected cohort may not generalize to typical lung cancer patients.

Here the sequenced sample was blood, taken at baseline. The sequence was obtained from a man between 65 and 85 years old with non-small cell lung cancer.

This chain's CDR3 is CASSLVGSGRARETQYF. The CDR3 DNA reads TGTGCCAGCAGCTTAGTGGGTAGCGGGAGGGCAAGAGAGACCCAGTACTTC. The chain joins TRBV11-2 to TRBJ2-5, with 11 bases fitting TRBD2. The V segment lost 1 base and the J segment 4 bases; nucleotides outside the gene matches: 8. CDR3 length: 17 residues. Per germline, CDR1 SGHAT and CDR2 FQNNGV.